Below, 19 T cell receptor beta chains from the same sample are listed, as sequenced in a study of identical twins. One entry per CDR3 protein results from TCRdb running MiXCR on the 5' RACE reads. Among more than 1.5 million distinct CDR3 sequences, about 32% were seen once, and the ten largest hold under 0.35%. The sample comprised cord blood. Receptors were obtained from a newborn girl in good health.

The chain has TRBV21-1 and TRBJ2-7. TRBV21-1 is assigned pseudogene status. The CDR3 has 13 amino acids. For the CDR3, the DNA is TGTGCCAGCAAGAGACAGGGCTCCTACGAGCAGTACTTC. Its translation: CASKRQGSYEQYF.

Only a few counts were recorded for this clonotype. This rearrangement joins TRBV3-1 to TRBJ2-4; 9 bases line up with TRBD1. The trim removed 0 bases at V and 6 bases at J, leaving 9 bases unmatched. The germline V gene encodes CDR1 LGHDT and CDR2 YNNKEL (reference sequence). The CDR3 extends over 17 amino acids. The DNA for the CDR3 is TGTGCCAGCAGCCAAGATACCCTACAGGGGGCAGGAAACATTCAGTACTTC. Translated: CASSQDTLQGAGNIQYF.

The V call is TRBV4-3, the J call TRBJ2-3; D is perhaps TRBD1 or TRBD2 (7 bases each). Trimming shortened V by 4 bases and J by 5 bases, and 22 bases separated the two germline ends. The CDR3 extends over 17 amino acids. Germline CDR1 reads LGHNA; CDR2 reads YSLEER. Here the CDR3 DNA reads TGCGCCAGCAGCCGGGCAGGGGGGGCATTCGGTTTAGATACGCAGTATTTT. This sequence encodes CASSRAGGAFGLDTQYF.

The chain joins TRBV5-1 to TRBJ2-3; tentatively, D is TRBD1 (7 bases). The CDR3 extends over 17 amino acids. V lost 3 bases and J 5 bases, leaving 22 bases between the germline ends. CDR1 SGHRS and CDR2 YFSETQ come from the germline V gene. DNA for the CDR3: TGCGCCAGCAGCTCCGCAGCGGGCAGGGGGAGAATAGATACGCAGTATTTT. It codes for CASSSAAGRGRIDTQYF.

The CDR3 reads CASSVALLAGAPSYNEQFF. The CDR3 DNA follows: TGTGCCAGCAGCGTAGCTTTACTAGCGGGGGCCCCCTCCTACAATGAGCAGTTCTTC. V gene TRBV9 combines with J gene TRBJ2-1; TRBD2 agrees at 11 bases. V shed 0 bases and J 0 bases; nucleotides not matched to a gene: 8. Germline V lookup: CDR1 SGDLS, CDR2 YYNGEE. CDR3 length equals 19 residues.

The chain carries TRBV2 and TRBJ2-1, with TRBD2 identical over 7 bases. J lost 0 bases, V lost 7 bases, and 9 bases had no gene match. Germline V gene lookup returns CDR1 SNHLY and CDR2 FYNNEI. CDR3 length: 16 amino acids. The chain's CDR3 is CASTLSGTNSYNEQFF. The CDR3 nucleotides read TGTGCCAGCACCTTAAGTGGGACTAACTCCTACAATGAGCAGTTCTTC.

The CDR3 DNA reads as TGTGCCAGCAGACTAAGGGGGACCATCACAGATACGCAGTATTTT. It translates to CASRLRGTITDTQYF. The genes are TRBV28 and TRBJ2-3, with D tentatively TRBD1 (6 bases). The CDR3 sequence is 15 residues long. Per the germline V gene, CDR1 is MDHEN and CDR2 is SYDVKM. V lost 6 bases and J 2 bases, leaving 15 bases between the germline ends. Together with reference TRBV28 and TRBJ2-3, the CDR3 gives the full variable domain: DVKVTQSSRYLVKRTGEKVFLECVQDMDHENMFWYRQDPGLGLRLIYFSYDVKMKEKGDIPEGYSVSREKKERFSLILESASTNQTSMYLCASRLRGTITDTQYFGPGTRLTVL.

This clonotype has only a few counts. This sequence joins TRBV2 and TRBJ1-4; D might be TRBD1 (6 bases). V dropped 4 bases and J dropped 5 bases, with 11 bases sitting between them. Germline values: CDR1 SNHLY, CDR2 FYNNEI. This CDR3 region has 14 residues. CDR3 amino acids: CASSVDRRNEKLFF. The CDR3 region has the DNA TGTGCCAGCAGTGTTGACAGGAGGAATGAAAAACTGTTTTTT.

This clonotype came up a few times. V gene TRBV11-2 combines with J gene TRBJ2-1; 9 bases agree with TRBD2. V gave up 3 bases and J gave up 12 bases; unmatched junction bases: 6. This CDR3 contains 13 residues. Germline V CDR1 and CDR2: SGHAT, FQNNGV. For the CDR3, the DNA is TGTGCCAGCAGCTTTAGCGGGGGTGGAGGGCAGTTCTTC. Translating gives CASSFSGGGGQFF.

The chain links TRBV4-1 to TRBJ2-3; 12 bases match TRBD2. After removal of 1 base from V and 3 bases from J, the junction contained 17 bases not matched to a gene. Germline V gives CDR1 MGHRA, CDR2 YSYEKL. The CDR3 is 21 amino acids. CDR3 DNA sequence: TGCGCCAGCAGCCAAGGATATCGGGGACTAGCGGGTTCTGGAGGTACAGATACGCAGTATTTT. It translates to CASSQGYRGLAGSGGTDTQYF.

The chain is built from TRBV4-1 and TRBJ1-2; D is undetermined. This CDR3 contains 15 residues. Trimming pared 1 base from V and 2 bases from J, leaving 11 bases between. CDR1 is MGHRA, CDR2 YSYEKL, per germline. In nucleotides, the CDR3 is TGCGCCAGCAGCCAAGGAGGTGGGCCAAACTATGGCTACACCTTC. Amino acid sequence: CASSQGGGPNYGYTF.

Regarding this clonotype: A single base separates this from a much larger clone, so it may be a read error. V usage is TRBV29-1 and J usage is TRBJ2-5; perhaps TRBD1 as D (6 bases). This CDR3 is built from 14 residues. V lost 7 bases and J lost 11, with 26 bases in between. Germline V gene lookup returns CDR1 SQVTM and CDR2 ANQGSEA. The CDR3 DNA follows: TGCAGCGCCATGAGAGTTTACAGGGACAATGAGCAGTACTTC. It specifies CSAMRVYRDNEQYF.

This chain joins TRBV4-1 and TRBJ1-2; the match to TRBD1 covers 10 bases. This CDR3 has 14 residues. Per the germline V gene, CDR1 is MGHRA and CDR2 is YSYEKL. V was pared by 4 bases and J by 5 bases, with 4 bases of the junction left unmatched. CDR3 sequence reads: CASSPDRGQYGYTF. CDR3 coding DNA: TGCGCCAGCAGCCCCGACAGGGGGCAATATGGCTACACCTTC.

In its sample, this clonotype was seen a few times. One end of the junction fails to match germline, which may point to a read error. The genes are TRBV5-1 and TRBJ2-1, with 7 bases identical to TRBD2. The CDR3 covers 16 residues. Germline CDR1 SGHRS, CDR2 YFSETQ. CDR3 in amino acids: CASSSSGGSSYSEQFF. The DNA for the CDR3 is TGCGCCAGCAGCTCCTCGGGGGGAAGCTCCTACAGTGAGCAGTTCTTC.

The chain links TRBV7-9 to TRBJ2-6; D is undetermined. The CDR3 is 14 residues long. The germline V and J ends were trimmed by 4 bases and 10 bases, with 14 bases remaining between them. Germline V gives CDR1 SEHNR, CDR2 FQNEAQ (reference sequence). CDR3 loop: CASSSGPAVNVLTF. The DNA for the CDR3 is TGTGCCAGCAGCTCCGGACCGGCGGTTAACGTCCTGACTTTC.

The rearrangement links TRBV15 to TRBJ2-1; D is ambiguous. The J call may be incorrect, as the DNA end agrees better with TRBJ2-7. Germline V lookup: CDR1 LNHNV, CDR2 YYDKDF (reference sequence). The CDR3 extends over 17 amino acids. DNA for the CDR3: TGTGCCACCAGCTTAGAAGTGTGGTCTTCTACCTACAATGAGCAGTACTTC. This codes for CATSLEVWSSTYNEQYF.

Here the CDR3 reads CSASSGTSGISYNEQYF. DNA for the CDR3: TGCAGTGCTAGCTCCGGGACTAGCGGAATCTCCTACAATGAGCAGTACTTC. This chain uses TRBV20-1 with TRBJ2-1; 11 bases match TRBD2. The end of the DNA is better explained by TRBJ2-7, so the J call may be wrong. The CDR3 spans 17 residues. The germline V gene has CDR1 DFQATT and CDR2 SNEGSKA (reference sequence).

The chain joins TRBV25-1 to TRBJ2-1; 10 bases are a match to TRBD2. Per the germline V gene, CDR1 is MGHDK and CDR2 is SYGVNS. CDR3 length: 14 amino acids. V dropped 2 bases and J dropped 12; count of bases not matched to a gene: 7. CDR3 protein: CASSEVLSGGGQFF. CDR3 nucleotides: TGTGCCAGCAGTGAAGTATTAAGCGGGGGGGGGCAGTTCTTC.

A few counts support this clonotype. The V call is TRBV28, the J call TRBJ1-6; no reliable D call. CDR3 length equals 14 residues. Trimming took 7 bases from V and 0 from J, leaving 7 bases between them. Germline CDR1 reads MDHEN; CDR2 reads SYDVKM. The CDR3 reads CASKSNSYNSPLHF. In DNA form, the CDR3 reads TGTGCCAGCAAGAGCAACTCCTATAATTCACCCCTCCACTTT.